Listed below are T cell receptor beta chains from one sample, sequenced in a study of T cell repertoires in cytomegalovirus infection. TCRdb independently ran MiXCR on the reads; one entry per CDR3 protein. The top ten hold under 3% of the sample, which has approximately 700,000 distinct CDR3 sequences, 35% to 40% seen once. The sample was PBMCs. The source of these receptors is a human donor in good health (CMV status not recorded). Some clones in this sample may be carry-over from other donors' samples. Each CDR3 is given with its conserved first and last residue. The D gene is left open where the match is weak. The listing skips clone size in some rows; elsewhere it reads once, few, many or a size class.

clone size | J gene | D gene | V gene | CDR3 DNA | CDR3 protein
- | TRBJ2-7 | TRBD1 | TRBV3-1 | TGTGCCAGCAGCCAAGACGGGGACAGGACCTACGAGCAGTACTTC | CASSQDGDRTYEQYF
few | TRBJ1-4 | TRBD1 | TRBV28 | TGTGCCAGTCGCGGGACAGGGCAAGAAAAACTGTTTTTT | CASRGTGQEKLFF
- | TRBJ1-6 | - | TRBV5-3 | TGTGCCAGCAGCTTGTTTCAGGGGACGAATTCACCCCTCCACTTT | CASSLFQGTNSPLHF
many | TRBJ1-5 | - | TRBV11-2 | TGTGCCAGCAGCTTAGTAGGCGGGCAGCCCCAGCATTTT | CASSLVGGQPQHF
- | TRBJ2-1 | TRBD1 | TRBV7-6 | TGTGCCAGCAGCTCGGGACAGGGGGCGAGGAATGAGCAGTTCTTC | CASSSGQGARNEQFF
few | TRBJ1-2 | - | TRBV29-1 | TGCAGCGTCGTCTCCGGGTCGGGCTATGGCTACACCTTC | CSVVSGSGYGYTF
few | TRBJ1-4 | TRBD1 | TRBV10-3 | TGTGCCACCCTTCCCGGACAGGGTCGTGAAAAACTGTTTTTT | CATLPGQGREKLFF
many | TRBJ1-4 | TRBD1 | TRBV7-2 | TGTGCCAGCAGCTCCCCCTTAGGACAGGGGGTTAATGAAAAACTGTTTTTT | CASSSPLGQGVNEKLFF
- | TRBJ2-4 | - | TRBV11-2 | TGTGCCAGCGGCACCCTAGCCAAAAACATTCAGTACTTC | CASGTLAKNIQYF
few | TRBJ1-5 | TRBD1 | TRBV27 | TGTGCCAGCAGTTTAAGGGGACAGGGGATACGACCCCAGCATTTT | CASSLRGQGIRPQHF
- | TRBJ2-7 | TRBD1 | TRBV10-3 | TGTGCCATCAGGCCGGGACAGGGGGTCTACGAGCAGTACTTC | CAIRPGQGVYEQYF
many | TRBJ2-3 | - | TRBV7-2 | TGTGCCAGCAGCTACACAGATACGCAGTATTTT | CASSYTDTQYF
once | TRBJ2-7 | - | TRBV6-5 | TGTGCCAGCACCATGAGCAGCGAGAGATTAGACGAGCAGTACTTC | CASTMSSERLDEQYF
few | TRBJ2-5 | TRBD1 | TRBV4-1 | TGCGCCAGCAGCCAAGATGACAGGGCACAAGAGACCCAGTACTTC | CASSQDDRAQETQYF
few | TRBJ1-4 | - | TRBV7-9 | TGTGCCAGCAGCCCCCTAGGGGACACCGGTGTAAAACTGTTTTTT | CASSPLGDTGVKLFF
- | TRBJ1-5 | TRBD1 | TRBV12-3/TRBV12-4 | TGTGCCAGCAGACCGGGACAGGGGTGGAATCAGCCCCAGAATTTT | CASRPGQGWNQPQNF
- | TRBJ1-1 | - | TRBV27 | TGTGCCAGCAGTTTTCTTCGGTCCACTGAAGCTTTCTTT | CASSFLRSTEAFF
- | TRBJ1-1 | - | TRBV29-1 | TGCAGCGTTGACCCTTTAAGCGGGACCAGCACAAAAGCTTTCTTT | CSVDPLSGTSTKAFF
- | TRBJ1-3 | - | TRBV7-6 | TGTGCCAGCAGCTTAGGGGCAGTAGTCAGCTCTTCCTCTGGAAACACCATATATTTT | CASSLGAVVSSSSGNTIYF
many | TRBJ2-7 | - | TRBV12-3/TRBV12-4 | TGTGCCAGCAGTTTAGCGGGTGGCCAGGGGGGCTACGAGCAGTACTTC | CASSLAGGQGGYEQYF
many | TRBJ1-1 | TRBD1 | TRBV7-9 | TGTGCCAGCAGTGGACAGGGGATGAACACTGAAGCTTTCTTT | CASSGQGMNTEAFF
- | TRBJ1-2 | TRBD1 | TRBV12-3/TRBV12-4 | TGTGCCAGCAGGACGGACAGGGGGCATTATGGCTACACCTTC | CASRTDRGHYGYTF